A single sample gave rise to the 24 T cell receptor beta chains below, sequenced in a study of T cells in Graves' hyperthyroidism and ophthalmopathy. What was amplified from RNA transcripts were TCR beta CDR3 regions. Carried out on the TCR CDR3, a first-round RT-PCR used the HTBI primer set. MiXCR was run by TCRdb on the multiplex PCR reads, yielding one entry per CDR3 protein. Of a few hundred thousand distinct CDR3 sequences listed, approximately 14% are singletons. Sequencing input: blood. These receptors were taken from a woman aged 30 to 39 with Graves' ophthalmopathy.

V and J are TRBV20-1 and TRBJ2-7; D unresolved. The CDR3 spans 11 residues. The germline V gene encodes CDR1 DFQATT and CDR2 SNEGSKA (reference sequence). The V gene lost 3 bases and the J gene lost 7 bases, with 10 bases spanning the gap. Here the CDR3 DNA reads TGCAGTGCTAGGGGTATCCTAGAGCAGTACTTC. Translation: CSARGILEQYF.

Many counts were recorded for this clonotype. DNA for the CDR3: TGTGCCAGCAGCCAAAGAGAAGAAGGGGAGCTGTTTTTT. It encodes CASSQREEGELFF. The chain joins TRBV3-1 to TRBJ2-2; D uncertain. CDR3 length: 13 amino acids. Germline assignment: CDR1 LGHDT and CDR2 YNNKEL (reference sequence). V dropped 2 bases and J dropped 8 bases, with 9 bases sitting between them.

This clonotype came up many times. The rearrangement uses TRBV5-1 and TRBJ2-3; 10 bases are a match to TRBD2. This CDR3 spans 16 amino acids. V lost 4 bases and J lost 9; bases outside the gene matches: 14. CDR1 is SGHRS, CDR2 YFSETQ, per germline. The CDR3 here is CASSPNSGGPGNTQYF. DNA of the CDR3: TGCGCCAGCAGCCCTAATAGCGGGGGGCCAGGGAACACGCAGTATTTT. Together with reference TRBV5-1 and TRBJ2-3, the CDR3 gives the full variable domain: KAGVTQTPRYLIKTRGQQVTLSCSPISGHRSVSWYQQTPGQGLQFLFEYFSETQRNKGNFPGRFSGRQFSNSRSEMNVSTLELGDSALYLCASSPNSGGPGNTQYFGPGTRLTVL.

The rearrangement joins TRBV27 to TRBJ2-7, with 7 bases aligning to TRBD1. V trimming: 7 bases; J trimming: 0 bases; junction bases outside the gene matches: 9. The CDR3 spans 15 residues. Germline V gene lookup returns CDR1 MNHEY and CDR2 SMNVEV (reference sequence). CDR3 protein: CASKLNRDSSYEQYF. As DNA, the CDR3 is TGTGCCAGCAAACTAAACCGGGACAGCTCCTACGAGCAGTACTTC.

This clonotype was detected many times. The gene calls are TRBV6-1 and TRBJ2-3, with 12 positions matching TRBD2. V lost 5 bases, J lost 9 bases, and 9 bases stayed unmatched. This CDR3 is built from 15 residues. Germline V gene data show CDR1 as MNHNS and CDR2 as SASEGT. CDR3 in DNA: TGTGCCAGCAGTCAACTAGCGGGGGGCCAATTCACGCAGTATTTT. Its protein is CASSQLAGGQFTQYF.

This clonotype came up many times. CDR3 amino acids: CASSQVLPETQYF. The CDR3 DNA is TGCGCCAGCAGCCAAGTACTACCAGAGACCCAGTACTTC. This sequence joins TRBV4-1 and TRBJ2-5; the D is unclear. The CDR3 has 13 residues. V was cut by 1 base and J by 4 bases, with 7 bases left in between. The germline V gene has CDR1 MGHRA and CDR2 YSYEKL.

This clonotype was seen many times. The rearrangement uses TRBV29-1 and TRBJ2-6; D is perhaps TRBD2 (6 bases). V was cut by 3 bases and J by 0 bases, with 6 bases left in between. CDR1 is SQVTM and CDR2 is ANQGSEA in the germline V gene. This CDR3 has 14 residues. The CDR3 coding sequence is TGCAGCGTTGAGGAGGGCTCTGGGGCCAACGTCCTGACTTTC. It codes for CSVEEGSGANVLTF.

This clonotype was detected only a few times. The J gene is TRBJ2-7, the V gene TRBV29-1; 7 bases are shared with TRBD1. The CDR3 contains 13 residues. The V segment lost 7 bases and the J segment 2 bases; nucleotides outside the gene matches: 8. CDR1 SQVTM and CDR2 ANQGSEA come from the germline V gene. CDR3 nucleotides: TGCAGCGCCCTATTAGGACAGGCCTACGAGCAGTACTTC. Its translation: CSALLGQAYEQYF.

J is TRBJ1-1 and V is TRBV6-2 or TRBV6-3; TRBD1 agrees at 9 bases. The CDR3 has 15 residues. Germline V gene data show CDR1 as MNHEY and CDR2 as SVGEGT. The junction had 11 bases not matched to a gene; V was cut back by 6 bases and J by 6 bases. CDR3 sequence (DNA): TGTGCCAGCAGGTCGGACAGGGGCCCTGGAGCTGAAGCTTTCTTT. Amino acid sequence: CASRSDRGPGAEAFF.

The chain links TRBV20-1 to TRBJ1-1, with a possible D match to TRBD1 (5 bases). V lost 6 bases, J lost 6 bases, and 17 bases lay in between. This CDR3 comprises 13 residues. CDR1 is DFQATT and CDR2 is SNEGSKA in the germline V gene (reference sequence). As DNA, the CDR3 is TGCAGTGCCCCGCGACAGAGACGCCCTGAAGCTTTCTTT. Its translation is CSAPRQRRPEAFF.

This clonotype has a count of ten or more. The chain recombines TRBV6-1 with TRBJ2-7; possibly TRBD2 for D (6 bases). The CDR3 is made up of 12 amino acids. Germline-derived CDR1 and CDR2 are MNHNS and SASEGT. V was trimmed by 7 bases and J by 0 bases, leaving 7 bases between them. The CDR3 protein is CASMRGSYEQYF. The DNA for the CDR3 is TGTGCCAGCATGCGGGGCTCCTACGAGCAGTACTTC.

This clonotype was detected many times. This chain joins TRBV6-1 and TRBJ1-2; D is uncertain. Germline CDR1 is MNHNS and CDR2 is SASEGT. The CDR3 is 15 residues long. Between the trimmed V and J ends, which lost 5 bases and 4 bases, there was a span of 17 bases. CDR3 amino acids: CASSYGVLSTYGYTF. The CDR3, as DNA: TGTGCCAGCAGTTACGGGGTATTATCAACCTATGGCTACACCTTC.

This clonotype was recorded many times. Here the CDR3 reads CASSLRGSGFLGQFF. DNA for the CDR3: TGTGCCAGCAGCTTACGGGGCTCCGGCTTTCTTGGGCAGTTCTTC. The rearrangement uses TRBV11-2 and TRBJ2-1; the D call may be TRBD1 or TRBD2 (5 bases each). V lost 2 bases and J 12 bases, leaving 20 bases between the germline ends. CDR3 length: 15 residues. Germline lookup yields CDR1 SGHAT and CDR2 FQNNGV.

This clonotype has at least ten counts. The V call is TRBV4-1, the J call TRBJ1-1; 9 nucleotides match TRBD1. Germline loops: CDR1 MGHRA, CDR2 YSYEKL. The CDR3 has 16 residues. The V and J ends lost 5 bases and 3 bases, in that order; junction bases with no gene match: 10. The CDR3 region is CASSVPTGTGYTEAFF. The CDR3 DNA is TGCGCCAGCAGCGTGCCTACCGGGACAGGGTACACTGAAGCTTTCTTT.

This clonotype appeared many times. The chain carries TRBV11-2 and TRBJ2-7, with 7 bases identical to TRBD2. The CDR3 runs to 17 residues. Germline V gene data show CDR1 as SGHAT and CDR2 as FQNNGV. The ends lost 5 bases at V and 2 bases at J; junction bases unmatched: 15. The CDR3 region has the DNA TGTGCCAGCAGCCCCCGCTCGTGGGACTATTTAACCTACGAGCAGTACTTC. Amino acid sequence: CASSPRSWDYLTYEQYF.

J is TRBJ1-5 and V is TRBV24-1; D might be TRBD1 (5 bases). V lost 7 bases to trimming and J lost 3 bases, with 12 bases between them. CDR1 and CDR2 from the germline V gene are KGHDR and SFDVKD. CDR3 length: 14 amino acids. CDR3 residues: CATSSAGNNQPQHF. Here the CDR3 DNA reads TGTGCCACCAGCTCGGCAGGGAACAATCAGCCCCAGCATTTT.

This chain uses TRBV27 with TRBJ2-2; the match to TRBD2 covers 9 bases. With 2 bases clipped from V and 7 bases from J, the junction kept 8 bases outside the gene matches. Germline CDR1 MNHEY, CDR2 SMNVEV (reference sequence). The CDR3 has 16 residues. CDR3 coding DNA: TGTGCCAGCAGTTTAGCCGCGGGGGGGCCCGTCGGGGAGCTGTTTTTT. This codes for CASSLAAGGPVGELFF.

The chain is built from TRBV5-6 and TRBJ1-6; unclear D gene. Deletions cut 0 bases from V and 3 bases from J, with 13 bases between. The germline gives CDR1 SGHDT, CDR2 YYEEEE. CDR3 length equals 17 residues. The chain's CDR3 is CASSLGELRRYNSPLHF. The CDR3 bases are TGTGCCAGCAGCTTGGGGGAACTTCGACGCTATAATTCACCCCTCCACTTT.

CDR3 nucleotide sequence: TGTGCCAGCAGTTCTCCCGCGGGACAGGTCCGGGGCTACACCTTC. It codes for CASSSPAGQVRGYTF. V usage is TRBV28 and J usage is TRBJ1-2, with TRBD1 matching 8 bases. Germline V gene data show CDR1 as MDHEN and CDR2 as SYDVKM. The V gene end was trimmed by 4 bases and the J gene end by 8 bases; junction bases not matched to a gene: 12. CDR3 length equals 15 residues.

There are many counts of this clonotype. CDR3 residues: CASSLILGRARDIQYF. The CDR3 region has the DNA TGTGCCAGCAGCTTAATCTTAGGCAGGGCTAGGGACATTCAGTACTTC. The genes are TRBV7-9 and TRBJ2-4; the D gene is possibly TRBD1 (5 bases). Germline V gene sequence: CDR1 SEHNR, CDR2 FQNEAQ (reference sequence). This CDR3 has 16 residues. The ends were cut back, 2 bases at V and 8 bases at J, with 19 bases in the middle.

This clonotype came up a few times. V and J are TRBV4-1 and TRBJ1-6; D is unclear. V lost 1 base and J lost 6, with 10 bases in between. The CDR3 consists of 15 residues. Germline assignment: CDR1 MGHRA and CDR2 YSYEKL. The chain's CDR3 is CASSQGPILNSPLHF. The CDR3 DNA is TGCGCCAGCAGCCAAGGTCCTATTCTTAATTCACCCCTCCACTTT.

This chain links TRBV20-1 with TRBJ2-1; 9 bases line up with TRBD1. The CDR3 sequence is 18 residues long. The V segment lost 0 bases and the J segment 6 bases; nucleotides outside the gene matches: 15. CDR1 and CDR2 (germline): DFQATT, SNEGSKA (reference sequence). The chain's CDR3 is CSARDSGAEGTGSNEQFF. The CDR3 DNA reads TGCAGTGCTAGAGACAGTGGGGCCGAGGGGACAGGGAGCAATGAGCAGTTCTTC.

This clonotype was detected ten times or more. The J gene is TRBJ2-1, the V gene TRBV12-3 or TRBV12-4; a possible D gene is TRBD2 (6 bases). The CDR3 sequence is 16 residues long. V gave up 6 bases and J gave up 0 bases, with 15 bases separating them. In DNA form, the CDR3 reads TGTGCCAGCAGCATCGGGACTTCGAGCTCCTACAATGAGCAGTTCTTC. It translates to CASSIGTSSSYNEQFF.

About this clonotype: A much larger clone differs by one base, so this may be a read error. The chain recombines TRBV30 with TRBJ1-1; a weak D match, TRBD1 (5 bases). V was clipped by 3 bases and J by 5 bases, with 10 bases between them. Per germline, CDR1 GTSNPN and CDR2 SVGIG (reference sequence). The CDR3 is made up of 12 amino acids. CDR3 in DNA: TGTGCCTGGAGGGGGGTTCCGACTGAAGCTTTCTTT. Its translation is CAWRGVPTEAFF.